This TCR beta chain was observed in a study of radiation and T cells in renal cell carcinoma. V was shortened by 6 bases and J by 2 bases, with 11 bases between the two germline ends. Germline CDR1 and CDR2: SGHRS and YFSETQ. This CDR3 region has 13 residues. TCRdb's copy holds only in-frame clones and misses some; the assay was immunoSEQ multiplex PCR. This table holds 55,000 to 65,000 clones, around 72% found once. The sample's time point: baseline pretreatment blood. Treatment reported: 15 Gy SBRT to primary tumor, nephrectomy 4 weeks later. The rearrangement uses TRBV5-1 and TRBJ1-2; no reliable D call. Sample: blood, taken from a patient whose treatment included radiotherapy and nephrectomy. This receptor was identified in a man aged 55-75 years with renal cell carcinoma. CDR3 in amino acids: CASNQDGNYGYTF. The CDR3 DNA follows: TGCGCCAGCAACCAGGACGGGAACTATGGCTACACCTTC.